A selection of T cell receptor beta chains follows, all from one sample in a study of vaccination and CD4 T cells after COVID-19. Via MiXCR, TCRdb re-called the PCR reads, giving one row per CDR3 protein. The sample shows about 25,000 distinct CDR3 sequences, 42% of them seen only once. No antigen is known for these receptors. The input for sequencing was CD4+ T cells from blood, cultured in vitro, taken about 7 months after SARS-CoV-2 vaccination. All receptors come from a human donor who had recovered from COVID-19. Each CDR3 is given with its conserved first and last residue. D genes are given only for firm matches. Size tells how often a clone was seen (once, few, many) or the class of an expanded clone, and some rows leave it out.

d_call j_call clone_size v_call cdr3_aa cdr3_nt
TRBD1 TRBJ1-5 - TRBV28 CASRIPTGGIQPQHF TGTGCCAGCAGAATTCCGACAGGGGGTATACAGCCCCAGCATTTT
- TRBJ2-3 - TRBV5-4 CAGSNVAVQYF TGTGCCGGCAGCAATGTAGCGGTCCAGTATTTT
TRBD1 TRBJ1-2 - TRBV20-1 CSAGDRGVGYTF TGCAGTGCTGGTGACAGGGGTGTTGGCTACACCTTC
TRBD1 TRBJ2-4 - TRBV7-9 CASSLVIGGIKGNIQYF TGTGCCAGCAGCTTAGTCATAGGGGGCATCAAGGGAAACATTCAGTACTTC
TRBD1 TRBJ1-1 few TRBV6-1 CASDGNRGTEAFF TGTGCCAGCGATGGTAACAGGGGCACTGAAGCTTTCTTT
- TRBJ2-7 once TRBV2 CASSPKQGPYEQYF TGTGCCAGCAGTCCGAAACAGGGACCCTACGAGCAGTACTTC
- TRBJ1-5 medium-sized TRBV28 CASSFSNQPQHF TGTGCCAGCAGCTTTAGCAATCAGCCCCAGCATTTT
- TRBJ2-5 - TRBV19 CASSISGDPSRTQYF TGTGCCAGTAGTATATCAGGGGACCCATCCCGGACCCAGTACTTC
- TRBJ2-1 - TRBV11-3 CASSPTAVWGEQFF TGTGCCAGCAGCCCAACCGCTGTCTGGGGGGAGCAGTTCTTC
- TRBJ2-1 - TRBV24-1 CATRSSGNNEQFF TGTGCCACCAGGTCCTCAGGCAACAATGAGCAGTTCTTC
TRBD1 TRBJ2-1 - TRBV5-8 CASSFEGARGNEQFF TGTGCCAGCAGCTTTGAGGGGGCGCGAGGCAATGAGCAGTTCTTC
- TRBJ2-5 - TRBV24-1 CATSDPVGGETQYF TGTGCCACCAGTGACCCAGTAGGAGGAGAGACCCAGTACTTC
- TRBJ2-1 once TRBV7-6 CASSLHGDEQFF TGTGCCAGCAGCTTACACGGGGATGAGCAGTTCTTC
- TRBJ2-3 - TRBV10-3 CAISGRTDTQYF TGTGCCATCAGTGGCCGCACAGATACGCAGTATTTT
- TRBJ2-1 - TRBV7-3 CASSLRREPYNEQFF TGTGCCAGCAGCTTACGACGGGAGCCCTACAATGAGCAGTTCTTC
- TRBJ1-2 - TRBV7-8 CASSKQGYGYTF TGTGCCAGCAGCAAACAGGGTTATGGCTACACCTTC
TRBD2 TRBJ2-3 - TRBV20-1 CSALRATAGADTQYF TGCAGTGCTCTACGGGCGACGGCGGGGGCAGATACGCAGTATTTT
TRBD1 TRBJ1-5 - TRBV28 CASSNQGVQPQHF TGTGCCAGCAGCAACCAGGGGGTTCAGCCCCAGCATTTT
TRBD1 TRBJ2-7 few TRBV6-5 CASSSTSTGAYGQYF TGTGCCAGCAGTTCCACCTCGACAGGGGCCTATGGGCAGTACTTC
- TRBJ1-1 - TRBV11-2 CASSLATGTEAFF TGTGCCAGCAGCTTAGCAACGGGCACTGAAGCTTTCTTT
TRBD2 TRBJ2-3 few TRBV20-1 CSARESLAGVSDTQYF TGCAGTGCTAGAGAGAGTCTAGCGGGAGTTTCAGATACGCAGTATTTT
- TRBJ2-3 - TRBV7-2 CASVRATMGKDTQYF TGTGCCAGTGTTCGGGCGACAATGGGGAAAGATACGCAGTATTTT
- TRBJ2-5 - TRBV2 CASSEIPHWGRPQETQYF TGTGCCAGCAGTGAAATACCACATTGGGGGCGGCCTCAAGAGACCCAGTACTTC
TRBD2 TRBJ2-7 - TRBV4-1 CASSQVFLTSGSVYEQYF TGCGCCAGCAGCCAAGTTTTCTTGACTAGCGGGAGCGTCTACGAGCAGTACTTC
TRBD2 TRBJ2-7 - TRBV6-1 CASSGRTSGRIYEQYF TGTGCCAGCAGTGGACGGACTAGCGGGAGAATATACGAGCAGTACTTC
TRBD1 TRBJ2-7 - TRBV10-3 CAITLDRDYQQYF TGTGCCATCACTCTGGACAGGGATTATCAGCAGTACTTC
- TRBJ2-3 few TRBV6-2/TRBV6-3 CASRLGRSTDTQYF TGTGCCAGCAGACTCGGACGGAGCACAGATACGCAGTATTTT
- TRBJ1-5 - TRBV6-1 CASSRAGESNQPQHF TGTGCCAGCAGCCGTGCCGGTGAAAGCAATCAGCCCCAGCATTTT
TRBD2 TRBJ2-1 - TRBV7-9 CASSKGLPTDEQFF TGTGCCAGCAGCAAGGGACTACCGACGGATGAGCAGTTCTTC
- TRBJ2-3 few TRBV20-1 CSARAQRTDTQYF TGCAGTGCTAGAGCGCAGCGCACAGATACGCAGTATTTT
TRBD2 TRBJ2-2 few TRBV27 CASSTSGRAIGELFF TGTGCCAGCAGCACTAGCGGGAGGGCCATCGGGGAGCTGTTTTTT
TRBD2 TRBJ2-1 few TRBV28 CASRPTSGRSEQFF TGTGCCAGCAGGCCGACTAGCGGGAGAAGTGAGCAGTTCTTC
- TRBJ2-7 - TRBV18 CASSPQTYEQYF TGTGCCAGCTCACCTCAGACCTACGAGCAGTACTTC
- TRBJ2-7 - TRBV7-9 CASSSLGGSSYEQYF TGTGCCAGCAGCTCTCTCGGCGGTAGCTCCTACGAGCAGTACTTC